Below, 26 T cell receptor beta chains from the same sample are listed, as sequenced in a study of cytomegalovirus exposure and HLA in healthy donors. It was with 60 Vbeta and 13 Jbeta primers that the PCR ran. The repertoire was sequenced with immunoSEQ multiplex PCR; TCRdb's copy has only in-frame clones and lacks some. The sample holds about 160,000 clones, approximately 78% seen once. Material for sequencing was PBMCs. Receptor source: a woman younger than 30 in good health and CMV-seronegative.

V and J are TRBV6-5 and TRBJ2-5; D unclear. This CDR3 has 14 residues. V shed 6 bases and J shed 2 bases, with 13 bases lying between them. Germline CDR1 is MNHEY and CDR2 is SVGAGI. For the CDR3, the DNA is TGTGCCAGCAGCAGTGAGGCAGATCAAGAGACCCAGTACTTC. It translates to CASSSEADQETQYF.

This CDR3 is CASSQRGPQETQYF. For the CDR3, the DNA is TGTGCCAGCAGCCAGCGGGGGCCCCAAGAGACCCAGTACTTC. The gene calls are TRBV7-6 and TRBJ2-5; 8 nucleotides line up with TRBD2. The CDR3 contains 14 residues. The V gene end was trimmed by 5 bases and the J gene end by 1 base; junction bases not matched to a gene: 3. CDR1 and CDR2 (germline): SGHVS, FNYEAQ. Full variable domain (remainder filled in from reference TRBV7-6 and TRBJ2-5): GAGVSQSPRYKVTKRGQDVALRCDPISGHVSLYWYRQALGQGPEFLTYFNYEAQQDKSGLPNDRFSAERPEGSISTLTIQRTEQRDSAMYRCASSQRGPQETQYFGPGTRLLVL.

CDR3 coding DNA: TGTGCCAGCCAGGTGACCGGGGAGCTGTTTTTT. This sequence encodes CASQVTGELFF. The gene calls are TRBV7-9 and TRBJ2-2, with D hard to call. CDR1 is SEHNR, CDR2 FQNEAQ, per germline (reference sequence). CDR3 length: 11 residues. V was clipped by 8 bases and J by 5 bases, with 6 bases between them.

This clone was picked up one time. This rearrangement joins TRBV10-3 to TRBJ2-5; D is uncertain. V was pared by 8 bases and J by 2 bases, with 9 bases between. The CDR3 runs 12 residues. Germline CDR1 and CDR2: ENHRY and SYGVKD. The CDR3 DNA follows: TGTGCCATCGGCTACAGACAAGAGACCCAGTACTTC. Translated, it gives CAIGYRQETQYF.

This sequence joins TRBV7-3 and TRBJ2-2; D perhaps matches TRBD1 (7 bases). The CDR3 contains 15 residues. Germline CDR1 and CDR2: SGHTA and FQGTGA. V was shortened by 4 bases and J by 4 bases, with 13 bases between the two germline ends. CDR3 sequence: CASSSRQGGTGELFF. As DNA, the CDR3 is TGTGCCAGCAGCTCCCGACAGGGAGGCACCGGGGAGCTGTTTTTT. Variable domain in full (rest from reference TRBV7-3 and TRBJ2-2): GAGVSQTPSNKVTEKGKYVELRCDPISGHTALYWYRQSLGQGPEFLIYFQGTGAADDSGLPNDRFFAVRPEGSVSTLKIQRTERGDSAVYLCASSSRQGGTGELFFGEGSRLTVL.

V usage is TRBV28 and J usage is TRBJ1-5; D is uncertain. The ends were cut back, 3 bases at V and 9 bases at J, with 12 bases in the middle. Germline values: CDR1 MDHEN, CDR2 SYDVKM. This CDR3 has 13 amino acids. DNA of the CDR3: TGTGCCAGCAGTTTGGGCCAGGAAGGGCCCCAGCATTTT. As protein: CASSLGQEGPQHF.

This chain joins TRBV7-3 and TRBJ2-1; 9 positions agree with TRBD2. Germline trimming cut 2 bases from V and 9 bases from J; bases unmatched to any gene: 8. This CDR3 is built from 15 residues. Germline values: CDR1 SGHTA, CDR2 FQGTGA. The chain's CDR3 is CASSLFPGSGGEQFF. The CDR3 coding sequence is TGTGCCAGCAGCTTATTTCCGGGTAGCGGGGGTGAGCAGTTCTTC. Complete variable domain (other parts from reference TRBV7-3 and TRBJ2-1): GAGVSQTPSNKVTEKGKYVELRCDPISGHTALYWYRQSLGQGPEFLIYFQGTGAADDSGLPNDRFFAVRPEGSVSTLKIQRTERGDSAVYLCASSLFPGSGGEQFFGPGTRLTVL.

The genes are TRBV28 and TRBJ2-3; TRBD1 is a possible D gene (6 bases). CDR1 is MDHEN and CDR2 is SYDVKM in the germline V gene. The CDR3 sequence is 16 residues long. The V end lost 7 bases, the J end lost 4 bases, and 21 bases lay between the germline ends. The CDR3 DNA is TGTGCCAGCACCCCGATTGGCAGGGGAACTCCAGATACGCAGTATTTT. It yields the protein CASTPIGRGTPDTQYF.

The J gene is TRBJ2-3, the V gene TRBV14; tentatively, D is TRBD2 (6 bases). V was shortened by 0 bases and J by 9 bases, with 16 bases between the two germline ends. CDR1 is SGHDN and CDR2 is FVKESK in the germline V gene. The CDR3 extends over 15 amino acids. The DNA of the CDR3 is TGTGCCAGCAGCCAAGAAGGCGCTAGCGAAGGGACGCAGTATTTT. It translates to CASSQEGASEGTQYF.

CDR3 in amino acids: CASSSPSAVYNEQFF. In DNA form, the CDR3 reads TGTGCCAGCAGCTCGCCTAGCGCGGTCTACAATGAGCAGTTCTTC. The chain has TRBV7-8 and TRBJ2-1, with TRBD2 as a possible D gene (6 bases). The length of the CDR3 is 15 residues. Trimming left V 4 bases short and J 3 bases short, with 13 bases between. Germline V gene data show CDR1 as SGHVS and CDR2 as FQNEAQ.

The chain has TRBV5-1 and TRBJ1-2; 10 positions match TRBD1. The junction had 7 bases not matched to a gene; V was cut back by 3 bases and J by 2 bases. Germline V gene data show CDR1 as SGHRS and CDR2 as YFSETQ. The CDR3 has 16 amino acids. CDR3 bases: TGCGCCAGCAGCTATAGACAGGGGGCGCAGAACTATGGCTACACCTTC. Protein: CASSYRQGAQNYGYTF. Using reference TRBV5-1 and TRBJ1-2 for the parts outside the CDR3, the full variable domain is KAGVTQTPRYLIKTRGQQVTLSCSPISGHRSVSWYQQTPGQGLQFLFEYFSETQRNKGNFPGRFSGRQFSNSRSEMNVSTLELGDSALYLCASSYRQGAQNYGYTFGSGTRLTVV.

This clone turned up a few times. This chain links TRBV5-4 with TRBJ1-1; perhaps TRBD1 as D (6 bases). Between the trimmed V and J ends, which lost 4 bases and 5 bases, there was a span of 15 bases. The CDR3 loop spans 14 amino acids. The germline V gene encodes CDR1 SGHNT and CDR2 YYREEE (reference sequence). In DNA form, the CDR3 reads TGTGCCAGCAGCGCTCCGGGACAATCAACTGAAGCTTTCTTT. Its protein is CASSAPGQSTEAFF. Based on the CDR3 plus reference TRBV5-4 and TRBJ1-1, the full variable domain is ETGVTQSPTHLIKTRGQQVTLRCSSQSGHNTVSWYQQALGQGPQFIFQYYREEENGRGNFPPRFSGLQFPNYSSELNVNALELDDSALYLCASSAPGQSTEAFFGQGTRLTVV.

V and J are TRBV27 and TRBJ2-7; perhaps TRBD1 as D (6 bases). V was pared by 3 bases and J by 5 bases, with 11 bases between. The CDR3 runs 13 residues. Germline assignment: CDR1 MNHEY and CDR2 SMNVEV (reference sequence). The CDR3, as DNA: TGTGCCAGCAGTTTTGCAGGGGTCAACGAGCAGTACTTC. Protein product: CASSFAGVNEQYF.

J is TRBJ1-4 and V is TRBV4-2; perhaps TRBD1 as D (5 bases). The CDR3 extends over 19 amino acids. Trimming removed 0 bases at V and 5 bases at J, with 22 bases between. Germline CDR1 is LGHNA and CDR2 is YNFKEQ. Here the CDR3 reads CASSQDWATLRGGNEKLFF. The CDR3 nucleotides read TGTGCCAGCAGCCAAGATTGGGCCACCTTGAGGGGAGGGAATGAAAAACTGTTTTTT.

The J gene is TRBJ2-3, the V gene TRBV11-2; D gene ambiguous. Trimming took 0 bases from V and 3 from J, leaving 16 bases between them. Germline-derived CDR1 and CDR2 are SGHAT and FQNNGV. The CDR3 covers 17 residues. The CDR3: CASSLELSGVQTDTQYF. The DNA of the CDR3 is TGTGCCAGCAGCTTAGAGCTGAGTGGAGTGCAGACAGATACGCAGTATTTT.

The rearrangement uses TRBV2 and TRBJ1-1, with TRBD1 matching over 8 bases. This CDR3 has 16 residues. The germline CDR1 and CDR2 sequences are SNHLY and FYNNEI. With V trimmed by 7 bases and J by 1 base, 11 bases remained unmatched. In nucleotides, the CDR3 is TGTGCCAGCAACCTAAATAGACAGGGGACGAACACTGAAGCTTTCTTT. Protein product: CASNLNRQGTNTEAFF.

Note on this clone: The junction shows a germline mismatch at one end, possibly a read error. The chain joins TRBV5-1 to TRBJ2-1; the D gene is possibly TRBD2 (7 bases). The CDR3 runs to 12 residues. The germline V gene encodes CDR1 SGHRS and CDR2 YFSETQ. This CDR3 reads CASSDGGSGGLF. The DNA for the CDR3 is TGCGCCAGCAGCGACGGGGGATCCGGGGGGCTCTTC.

The V call is TRBV27, the J call TRBJ1-1; D might be TRBD1 (6 bases). The CDR3 covers 14 residues. CDR1 is MNHEY and CDR2 is SMNVEV in the germline V gene (reference sequence). Trimming stripped 3 bases from V and 6 bases from J, with 14 bases between. CDR3 region: CASSFFQGFPEAFF. The CDR3 DNA reads as TGTGCCAGCAGTTTTTTTCAGGGGTTCCCTGAAGCTTTCTTT.

This clone was seen more than once but under ten times. The chain carries TRBV7-3 and TRBJ1-1; D unresolved. CDR3 length: 14 residues. The germline CDR1 and CDR2 sequences are SGHTA and FQGTGA. Trimming stripped 8 bases from V and 1 base from J, with 14 bases between. The CDR3 loop reads CASRRPRGNTEAFF. In nucleotides, the CDR3 is TGTGCCAGCCGACGCCCGCGGGGGAACACTGAAGCTTTCTTT.

The chain has TRBV6-5 and TRBJ2-6; TRBD1 might be the D (6 bases). The germline CDR1 and CDR2 sequences are MNHEY and SVGAGI. The CDR3 length is 15 residues. Trimming took 6 bases from V and 2 from J, leaving 11 bases between them. CDR3 sequence reads: CASSLNRAGANVLTF. The DNA for the CDR3 is TGTGCCAGCAGCCTCAACAGGGCTGGGGCCAACGTCCTGACTTTC.

This chain joins TRBV11-2 and TRBJ1-1, with 10 nucleotides matching TRBD1. Germline V gives CDR1 SGHAT, CDR2 FQNNGV. V shed 5 bases and J 5 bases; nucleotides not matched to a gene: 8. This CDR3 contains 15 residues. CDR3: CASSDVGQGVTEAFF. DNA for the CDR3: TGTGCCAGCAGCGACGTCGGACAGGGGGTTACTGAAGCTTTCTTT.

The rearrangement links TRBV18 to TRBJ1-4; 7 bases are shared with TRBD1. Per germline, CDR1 KGHSH and CDR2 LQKENI. V shed 2 bases, J shed 6 bases, and the junction held 6 bases outside the gene matches. CDR3 length: 15 amino acids. This chain's CDR3 is CASSPSTGFYEKLFF. The CDR3, as DNA: TGTGCCAGCTCACCATCGACAGGGTTTTATGAAAAACTGTTTTTT.

The J gene is TRBJ2-7, the V gene TRBV7-2; 8 bases are shared with TRBD1. CDR1 is SGHTA, CDR2 FQGNSA, per germline. The CDR3 spans 14 residues. Trimming removed 5 bases from V and 2 bases from J; junction bases left unmatched: 5. The CDR3: CASSLDRVAYEQYF. CDR3 bases: TGTGCCAGCAGCCTGGACAGGGTGGCCTACGAGCAGTACTTC. Together with reference TRBV7-2 and TRBJ2-7, the CDR3 gives the full variable domain: GAGVSQSPSNKVTEKGKDVELRCDPISGHTALYWYRQSLGQGLEFLIYFQGNSAPDKSGLPSDRFSAERTGGSVSTLTIQRTQQEDSAVYLCASSLDRVAYEQYFGPGTRLTVT.

The rearrangement links TRBV27 to TRBJ1-2, with TRBD1 identical over 7 bases. Germline V gives CDR1 MNHEY, CDR2 SMNVEV (reference sequence). CDR3 length equals 13 residues. The V segment lost 5 bases and the J segment 8 bases; nucleotides outside the gene matches: 8. The CDR3 DNA reads as TGTGCCAGCAGTGTGACAGGGACGAGCGGCTACACCTTC. Its translation: CASSVTGTSGYTF.

J is TRBJ2-3 and V is TRBV7-8; 9 nucleotides align to TRBD2. The V gene end was trimmed by 4 bases and the J gene end by 2 bases; junction bases not matched to a gene: 4. The CDR3 is 15 residues long. The germline V gene encodes CDR1 SGHVS and CDR2 FQNEAQ. CDR3 loop: CASSSRLADTDTQYF. The CDR3 DNA follows: TGTGCCAGCAGCTCGAGACTAGCGGACACAGATACGCAGTATTTT.

The J gene is TRBJ2-7, the V gene TRBV28; 8 bases match TRBD1. Trimming cost V 6 bases and J 7 bases; bases outside gene matches: 17. There are 16 residues in the CDR3. Germline V CDR1 and CDR2: MDHEN, SYDVKM. CDR3 region: CASSRTSGQGLREQYF. CDR3 DNA sequence: TGTGCCAGCAGCCGAACGAGCGGACAGGGCCTTCGAGAGCAGTACTTC.